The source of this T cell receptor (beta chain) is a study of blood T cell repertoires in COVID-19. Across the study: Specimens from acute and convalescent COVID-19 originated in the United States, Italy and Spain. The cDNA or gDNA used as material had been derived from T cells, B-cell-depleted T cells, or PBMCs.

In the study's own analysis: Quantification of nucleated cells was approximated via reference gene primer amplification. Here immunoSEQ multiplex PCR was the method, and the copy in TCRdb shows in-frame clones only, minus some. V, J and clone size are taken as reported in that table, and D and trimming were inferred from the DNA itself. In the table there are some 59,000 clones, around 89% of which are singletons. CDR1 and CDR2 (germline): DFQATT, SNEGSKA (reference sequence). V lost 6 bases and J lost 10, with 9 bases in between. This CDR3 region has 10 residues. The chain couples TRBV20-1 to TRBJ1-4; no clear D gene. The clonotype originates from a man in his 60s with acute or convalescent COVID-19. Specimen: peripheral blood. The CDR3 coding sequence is TGCAGTGCCCTAGAGGGAAAACTGTTTTTT. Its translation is CSALEGKLFF.